The 22 T cell receptor beta chains below all came from one sample that was sequenced in a study of control samples from healthy donors and cancer patients. The table came from immunoSEQ multiplex PCR; TCRdb's copy has only in-frame clones and leaves some out. The sample holds around 95,000 clones; roughly 87% are singletons and the top ten take 15% to 20%. The sample was blood. The origin of the receptors is a woman aged 50 to 65 in good health.

The rearrangement uses TRBV7-2 and TRBJ2-2; TRBD2 agrees at 10 bases. The CDR3 runs 17 residues. The V and J ends lost 4 bases and 6 bases, in that order; junction bases with no gene match: 11. Germline V gene data show CDR1 as SGHTA and CDR2 as FQGNSA. In DNA form, the CDR3 reads TGTGCCAGCAGCTCCCGGGCGGCTAGCGGGAGATCCGGGGAGCTGTTTTTT. As protein: CASSSRAASGRSGELFF.

The chain links TRBV29-1 to TRBJ1-2; 8 nucleotides align to TRBD1. Trimming removed 6 bases from V and 6 bases from J; junction bases left unmatched: 12. CDR1 and CDR2 from the germline V gene are SQVTM and ANQGSEA. This CDR3 contains 14 residues. This CDR3 is CSVPGQGGGDGYTF. The CDR3 DNA sequence: TGCAGCGTCCCTGGACAGGGAGGAGGCGATGGCTACACCTTC.

This chain links TRBV12-5 with TRBJ1-1; D is ambiguous. Trimming shortened V by 3 bases and J by 5 bases, and 7 bases separated the two germline ends. Germline V gene data show CDR1 as LGHNT and CDR2 as FRNRAP. CDR3 length: 12 amino acids. The CDR3 DNA reads as TGTGCTAGTGGTTTCGACGGAACTGAAGCTTTCTTT. As protein: CASGFDGTEAFF.

The V and J genes are TRBV5-6 and TRBJ1-6; a possible D gene is TRBD1 (5 bases). The CDR3 is 13 residues long. V was shortened by 4 bases and J by 8 bases, with 10 bases between the two germline ends. Germline V gene data show CDR1 as SGHDT and CDR2 as YYEEEE. In nucleotides, the CDR3 is TGTGCCAGCAGCGGGGGGGTGTATTCACCCCTCCACTTT. Its translation: CASSGGVYSPLHF.

The V and J genes are TRBV6-1 and TRBJ2-1; D assignment may be TRBD1 or TRBD2 (5 bases each). Germline-derived CDR1 and CDR2 are MNHNS and SASEGT. V lost 3 bases and J 0 bases, leaving 15 bases between the germline ends. The CDR3 has 17 amino acids. The CDR3 reads CASSDGFEGSSYNEQFF. Here the CDR3 DNA reads TGTGCCAGCAGTGATGGGTTCGAGGGGAGCTCCTACAATGAGCAGTTCTTC.

The rearrangement joins TRBV25-1 to TRBJ2-3, with D hard to call. Trimming removed 4 bases at V and 0 bases at J, with 11 bases between. Germline CDR1 MGHDK, CDR2 SYGVNS. The CDR3 consists of 15 residues. CDR3 sequence: CASSGPGPSTDTQYF. The CDR3 DNA reads TGTGCCAGCAGTGGACCGGGCCCTAGCACAGATACGCAGTATTTT.

The chain has TRBV3-1 (or the pseudogene TRBV3-2) and TRBJ2-3, with D possibly TRBD2 on 7 matching bases. The CDR3 has 14 amino acids. The germline gives CDR1 LGHDT, CDR2 YNNKEL (reference sequence). V lost 5 bases and J 8 bases, leaving 17 bases between the germline ends. The CDR3: CASSFGGPLGTQYF. The CDR3 DNA is TGTGCCAGCAGCTTCGGGGGGCCCCTGGGTACGCAGTATTTT.

This chain links TRBV7-9 with TRBJ2-5; D is unclear. CDR3 length equals 11 residues. The germline CDR1 and CDR2 sequences are SEHNR and FQNEAQ (reference sequence). The V and J ends lost 7 bases and 5 bases respectively, with 8 bases between them. CDR3 sequence reads: CASTPLETQYF. The CDR3 region has the DNA TGTGCCAGCACACCCTTGGAGACCCAGTACTTC.

J is TRBJ2-3 and V is TRBV6-5; TRBD1 is a possible D gene (5 bases). CDR1 is MNHEY and CDR2 is SVGAGI in the germline V gene. The V end was cut by 8 bases, the J end by 3 bases, with 6 bases between. The CDR3 has 11 residues. As DNA, the CDR3 is TGTGCCAGCCGACAGACAGATACGCAGTATTTT. Translating gives CASRQTDTQYF.

This sequence joins TRBV6-5 and TRBJ1-1; no reliable D call. Trimming cost V 6 bases and J 1 base, with 12 bases left between them. CDR1 and CDR2 (germline): MNHEY, SVGAGI. The CDR3 is made up of 14 amino acids. This CDR3 is CASSRNLPNTEAFF. The CDR3, as DNA: TGTGCCAGCAGCCGGAACTTACCGAACACTGAAGCTTTCTTT.

This chain connects TRBV20-1 to TRBJ2-5; no clear D gene. CDR3 size: 11 residues. V gave up 2 bases and J gave up 2 bases, with 3 bases separating them. Per germline, CDR1 DFQATT and CDR2 SNEGSKA (reference sequence). The CDR3 sequence is CSARLQETQYF. In nucleotides, the CDR3 is TGCAGTGCTAGACTACAAGAGACCCAGTACTTC.

The chain carries TRBV14 and TRBJ1-1; D gene unclear. The CDR3 is 14 residues long. Germline V gives CDR1 SGHDN, CDR2 FVKESK. The V end was cut by 4 bases, the J end by 0 bases, with 9 bases between. CDR3 in amino acids: CASSLAGMNTEAFF. Written as DNA, the CDR3 is TGTGCCAGCAGCCTCGCGGGGATGAACACTGAAGCTTTCTTT.

The chain employs TRBV24-1 and TRBJ1-2; the match to TRBD1 covers 9 bases. V shed 7 bases and J 7 bases; nucleotides not matched to a gene: 6. The CDR3 totals 13 residues. Germline assignment: CDR1 KGHDR and CDR2 SFDVKD. CDR3 sequence (DNA): TGTGCCACCAGGGGACAGGGTTTAGGTGGCTACACCTTC. Translating gives CATRGQGLGGYTF.

This clone was seen a single time. DNA for the CDR3: TGTGCCAGCAGCCGGACAGGGCTCGCCTACGAGCAGTACTTC. This gives the protein CASSRTGLAYEQYF. The chain links TRBV7-3 to TRBJ2-7; TRBD1 matches at 8 bases. Germline V gene lookup returns CDR1 SGHTA and CDR2 FQGTGA. V shed 5 bases and J 2 bases; nucleotides not matched to a gene: 5. CDR3 length: 14 residues. Full variable domain (rest looked up from reference TRBV7-3 and TRBJ2-7): GAGVSQTPSNKVTEKGKYVELRCDPISGHTALYWYRQSLGQGPEFLIYFQGTGAADDSGLPNDRFFAVRPEGSVSTLKIQRTERGDSAVYLCASSRTGLAYEQYFGPGTRLTVT.

The chain couples TRBV25-1 to TRBJ2-2; 9 bases line up with TRBD2. CDR1 and CDR2 from the germline V gene are MGHDK and SYGVNS. V gave up 3 bases and J gave up 6 bases; unmatched junction bases: 8. The length of the CDR3 is 16 residues. The CDR3 DNA follows: TGTGCCAGCAGTGACGGCGGGAGGGCCATCGCCGGGGAGCTGTTTTTT. Amino acid sequence: CASSDGGRAIAGELFF.

This clone was counted between two and nine times. The chain is built from TRBV7-9 and TRBJ1-4, with 7 positions matching TRBD1. The CDR3 consists of 15 residues. Germline V gives CDR1 SEHNR, CDR2 FQNEAQ (reference sequence). Germline trimming cut 6 bases from V and 7 bases from J; bases unmatched to any gene: 11. CDR3 DNA sequence: TGTGCCAGCAGTCACGACAGGGTTAGGGGTGAAAAACTGTTTTTT. Translated: CASSHDRVRGEKLFF.

The rearrangement links TRBV29-1 to TRBJ1-2; weak D call: TRBD1 (5 bases). With 5 bases removed from V and 7 bases from J, the gap between germline ends came to 17 bases. There are 13 residues in the CDR3. Germline V gene sequence: CDR1 SQVTM, CDR2 ANQGSEA. The CDR3 DNA is TGCAGCGTTTTTGTGACGGGGGTCGGTGGCTACACCTTC. The encoded protein is CSVFVTGVGGYTF. Variable domain in full (rest from reference TRBV29-1 and TRBJ1-2): SAVISQKPSRDICQRGTSLTIQCQVDSQVTMMFWYRQQPGQSLTLIATANQGSEATYESGFVIDKFPISRPNLTFSTLTVSNMSPEDSSIYLCSVFVTGVGGYTFGSGTRLTVV.

The rearrangement uses TRBV27 and TRBJ1-2; maybe TRBD1 (6 bases). Trimming shortened V by 9 bases and J by 3 bases, and 14 bases separated the two germline ends. CDR1 is MNHEY and CDR2 is SMNVEV in the germline V gene (reference sequence). The CDR3 totals 13 residues. CDR3 residues: CASTGGLHYGYTF. The CDR3 coding sequence is TGTGCCAGTACCGGGGGCCTGCACTATGGCTACACCTTC.

The rearrangement links TRBV6-2 or TRBV6-3 to TRBJ1-1; D is possibly TRBD1 (5 bases). The CDR3 spans 14 residues. Germline assignment: CDR1 MNHEY and CDR2 SVGEGT. The germline V and J ends were trimmed by 2 bases and 0 bases, with 7 bases remaining between them. CDR3 sequence (DNA): TGTGCCAGCAGTTACGGGGGGATGAACACTGAAGCTTTCTTT. Residues: CASSYGGMNTEAFF.

The V and J genes are TRBV27 and TRBJ2-5, with 7 nucleotides matching TRBD2. The germline V gene encodes CDR1 MNHEY and CDR2 SMNVEV (reference sequence). V shed 6 bases and J 7 bases; nucleotides not matched to a gene: 14. This CDR3 is 15 amino acids long. The CDR3: CASSRREGLLGTQYF. The CDR3, as DNA: TGTGCCAGCAGCAGAAGGGAGGGACTTCTCGGGACCCAGTACTTC.

CDR3 sequence (DNA): TGTGCTAGTGAGCAGGGTCGGGGAGTTGAAGCTTTCTTT. This codes for CASEQGRGVEAFF. The V gene is TRBV12-5, the J gene TRBJ1-1; TRBD1 is a possible D gene (5 bases). CDR3 length: 13 residues. V lost 7 bases to trimming and J lost 7 bases, with 16 bases between them. Germline V gene data show CDR1 as LGHNT and CDR2 as FRNRAP.

This chain links TRBV6-1 with TRBJ2-1, with 9 bases fitting TRBD2. CDR1 and CDR2 (germline): MNHNS, SASEGT. The CDR3 consists of 16 residues. V lost 2 bases and J lost 8; bases outside the gene matches: 10. The chain's CDR3 is CASSEMRGGGRDEQFF. DNA of the CDR3: TGTGCCAGCAGTGAAATGCGGGGGGGCGGGCGAGATGAGCAGTTCTTC.